The rows below give T cell receptor beta chains drawn from one sample of a study of blood T cell repertoires in COVID-19. The data were produced by immunoSEQ multiplex PCR, yet TCRdb's version contains in-frame clones alone and is incomplete. Of under 250,000 clones in the sample, more than 70% were seen once. The material sequenced was peripheral blood. All receptors derive from an older man with acute or convalescent COVID-19. CDR3s include the opening cysteine and the closing phenylalanine or tryptophan. The order of the fields is V gene, J gene, clone size, D gene, CDR3 protein, CDR3 DNA. The D gene is left open where the match is weak. Clone sizes are given selectively: once, few, many, or a class where the clone is expanded.

>TRBV5-1|TRBJ1-4|NA|TRBD1
CASSLGTGDANEKLFF
TGCGCCAGCAGCCTCGGGACAGGGGACGCTAATGAAAAACTGTTTTTT
>TRBV16|TRBJ2-7|NA|TRBD1
CASSQIWDRVDEQYF
TGTGCCAGCAGCCAAATTTGGGACAGGGTCGACGAGCAGTACTTC
>TRBV3-1/TRBV3-2|TRBJ1-2|NA|NA
CASSQVGGIGGYTF
TGTGCCAGCAGCCAAGTTGGGGGGATCGGCGGCTACACCTTC
>TRBV5-1|TRBJ2-5|NA|TRBD2
CASSLWTSGRETQYF
TGCGCCAGCAGCTTATGGACTAGCGGGAGGGAGACCCAGTACTTC
>TRBV7-2|TRBJ2-5|NA|NA
CASSLDPGQETQYF
TGTGCCAGCAGCTTAGATCCGGGCCAAGAGACCCAGTACTTC
>TRBV19|TRBJ1-1|NA|NA
CASSIAAGETEAFF
TGTGCCAGTAGTATAGCAGCAGGGGAGACTGAAGCTTTCTTT
>TRBV6-2/TRBV6-3|TRBJ1-4|NA|NA
CASSTPSEGLFF
TGTGCCAGCAGTACCCCTTCCGAGGGACTGTTTTTT
>TRBV19|TRBJ1-1|NA|TRBD1
CASRSGTEGKNTEAFF
TGTGCCAGTAGATCCGGGACAGAAGGAAAGAACACTGAAGCTTTCTTT
>TRBV29-1|TRBJ1-1|NA|NA
CSAARGDLTAEAFF
TGCAGCGCCGCCCGAGGAGACCTAACCGCTGAAGCTTTCTTT
>TRBV27|TRBJ2-7|NA|TRBD1
CASSKQGVYEQYF
TGTGCCAGCAGTAAACAGGGGGTGTACGAGCAGTACTTC
>TRBV12-3/TRBV12-4|TRBJ1-6|NA|NA
CASSLSGPGPLHF
TGTGCCAGCAGTTTATCAGGGCCCGGACCCCTCCACTTT
>TRBV11-2|TRBJ2-6|NA|TRBD2
CASSPLTSGGSGANVLTF
TGTGCCAGCAGCCCCTTGACTAGCGGGGGCTCTGGGGCCAACGTCCTGACTTTC
>TRBV28|TRBJ1-2|NA|NA
CASSRSYGYTF
TGTGCCAGCAGTCGCAGCTATGGCTACACCTTC
>TRBV20-1|TRBJ2-7|NA|NA
CSAPNPYEQYF
TGCAGTGCTCCTAACCCCTACGAGCAGTACTTC
>TRBV29-1|TRBJ1-2|few|NA
CSVGGRLRGYGYTF
TGCAGCGTTGGGGGGCGTCTCCGGGGCTATGGCTACACCTTC
>TRBV5-6|TRBJ2-7|NA|TRBD2
CASSLGPPVAGLSIEQYF
TGTGCCAGCAGCTTGGGCCCCCCGGTAGCGGGACTATCAATAGAGCAGTACTTC
>TRBV5-4|TRBJ1-4|NA|NA
CASSFGQTNEKLFF
TGTGCCAGCAGCTTTGGGCAGACGAATGAAAAACTGTTTTTT